One and the same sample provided the 24 T cell receptor beta chains below, sequenced in a study of T cells expressing NK-cell markers (dated by TCRdb to about 2020). The protocol used for the library was 5' RACE. Data came from an Illumina HiSeq 2000. Following TCRdb reprocessing, every CDR3 protein sequence forms one entry, and DNA is not provided. The table held for this sample gives 500,000 to 600,000 distinct CDR3 sequences. Approximately 3.6% of the sample is held by the ten biggest clonotypes. Sample: blood T cells: a sorted CD56 or NKG2C T cell subset, CD4+ or CD8+ T cells, or bulk PBMC T cells (not recorded which). The source of these receptors is a man aged 18 to 30 in good health. Donor details come from another sample of the same person, matched by shared clones.

The J gene is TRBJ1-1, the V gene TRBV20-1. This CDR3 is built from 15 residues. In germline, CDR1 is DFQATT, CDR2 SNEGSKA (reference sequence). The chain's CDR3 is CSAREEAGLRTEAFF.

This rearrangement joins TRBV7-2 to TRBJ1-2; without DNA, the TCRdb call of TRBD1 cannot be checked. The germline V gene encodes CDR1 SGHTA and CDR2 FQGNSA. This CDR3 comprises 15 residues. The CDR3 region is CASSRQGPLNYGYTF.

This chain links TRBV7-2 with TRBJ2-1; TCRdb's D gene call, TRBD2, goes unchecked for lack of DNA. The germline gives CDR1 SGHTA, CDR2 FQGNSA. This CDR3 spans 13 amino acids. The CDR3: CASSSEEWTRGFF. Looking up the rest from reference TRBV7-2 and TRBJ2-1 gives the full variable domain: GAGVSQSPSNKVTEKGKDVELRCDPISGHTALYWYRQSLGQGLEFLIYFQGNSAPDKSGLPSDRFSAERTGGSVSTLTIQRTQQEDSAVYLCASSSEEWTRGFFGPGTRLTVL.

V gene TRBV12-3 or TRBV12-4 combines with J gene TRBJ1-1; TCRdb indicates TRBD1, and absent DNA this call remains unverified. The CDR3 totals 14 residues. This chain's CDR3 is CASSLAGRGGEAFF.

The rearrangement uses TRBV11-2 and TRBJ2-5; lacking DNA, the TRBD1 call made by TCRdb goes unchecked. Germline V gene data show CDR1 as SGHAT and CDR2 as FQNNGV. The CDR3 consists of 14 residues. The CDR3 sequence is CASSWYRGGETQYF.

The chain employs TRBV7-6 and TRBJ2-7; without DNA, the TCRdb call of TRBD1 cannot be checked. Germline V gene data show CDR1 as SGHVS and CDR2 as FNYEAQ. CDR3 length: 13 residues. The CDR3 sequence: CASSLAHVQMQYF.

This chain links TRBV5-1 with TRBJ1-6; TCRdb's D gene call, TRBD1, goes unchecked for lack of DNA. Germline CDR1 is SGHRS and CDR2 is YFSETQ. This CDR3 region has 14 residues. The chain's CDR3 is CASSVGTYNSPLHF. The complete variable domain, with remaining parts taken from reference TRBV5-1 and TRBJ1-6, reads KAGVTQTPRYLIKTRGQQVTLSCSPISGHRSVSWYQQTPGQGLQFLFEYFSETQRNKGNFPGRFSGRQFSNSRSEMNVSTLELGDSALYLCASSVGTYNSPLHFGNGTRLTVT.

The V call is TRBV15, the J call TRBJ1-4. The CDR3 loop spans 14 amino acids. Germline V lookup: CDR1 LNHNV, CDR2 YYDKDF (reference sequence). The chain's CDR3 is CATTLTATNEKLFF.

J is TRBJ1-5 and V is TRBV9; without DNA, the TCRdb call of TRBD1 cannot be checked. CDR3 length: 14 residues. Per germline, CDR1 SGDLS and CDR2 YYNGEE. This CDR3 reads CASGNGGSNQPQHF.

V gene TRBV5-8 combines with J gene TRBJ2-5; TCRdb selects TRBD1, and the lack of DNA leaves this call unchecked. This CDR3 comprises 14 residues. The germline V gene has CDR1 SGHTS and CDR2 YDEGEE. The chain's CDR3 is CASSLPPGGETQYF.

J is TRBJ2-7 and V is TRBV28; lacking DNA, the TRBD1 call made by TCRdb goes unchecked. This CDR3 contains 17 residues. CDR1 and CDR2 from the germline V gene are MDHEN and SYDVKM. CDR3 protein: CASSPPYGGLESYEQYF.

This chain uses TRBV12-3 or TRBV12-4 with TRBJ2-1. The CDR3 is 14 residues long. This chain's CDR3 is CASGRQSSYNEQFF.

The chain recombines TRBV7-9 with TRBJ2-3; TCRdb indicates TRBD1, and absent DNA this call remains unverified. Germline V gene lookup returns CDR1 SEHNR and CDR2 FQNEAQ (reference sequence). This CDR3 is built from 14 residues. CDR3 region: CASSRRGSTDTQYF.

This chain uses TRBV7-2 with TRBJ2-7; checking the TCRdb D call of TRBD1 is not possible without DNA. Germline V lookup: CDR1 SGHTA, CDR2 FQGNSA. This CDR3 spans 15 amino acids. The CDR3 loop reads CASSSRDRDEYEQYF.

The V and J genes are TRBV6-5 and TRBJ1-4. The germline V gene encodes CDR1 MNHEY and CDR2 SVGAGI. The CDR3 has 13 amino acids. The CDR3 loop is CASSSDGWEKLFF.

The rearrangement uses TRBV6-2 or TRBV6-3 and TRBJ2-7. Looked up from germline, CDR1 is MNHEY and CDR2 is SVGEGT. This CDR3 has 15 amino acids. CDR3 region: CASSYSDASSYEQYF.

The chain joins TRBV29-1 to TRBJ2-1. CDR3 length equals 11 residues. Germline V gene sequence: CDR1 SQVTM, CDR2 ANQGSEA. CDR3 region: CSVRDFNEQFF.

The rearrangement joins TRBV18 to TRBJ2-1; TCRdb's D call, TRBD1, is unchecked because there is no DNA. CDR1 and CDR2 (germline): KGHSH, LQKENI. CDR3 size: 14 residues. CDR3: CASSPGRGNNEQFF. The variable domain in full, with the rest retrieved from reference TRBV18 and TRBJ2-1, is NAGVMQNPRHLVRRRGQEARLRCSPMKGHSHVYWYRQLPEEGLKFMVYLQKENIIDESGMPKERFSAEFPKEGPSILRIQQVVRGDSAAYFCASSPGRGNNEQFFGPGTRLTVL.

This chain uses TRBV29-1 with TRBJ1-2. The CDR3 has 13 amino acids. Germline-derived CDR1 and CDR2 are SQVTM and ANQGSEA. CDR3 in amino acids: CSVGRQGHYGYTF.

This chain links TRBV4-3 with TRBJ2-7; checking the TCRdb D call of TRBD1 is not possible without DNA. CDR3 length: 15 amino acids. The germline gives CDR1 LGHNA, CDR2 YSLEER. CDR3 sequence reads: CASSQGWRGRYEQYF.

V usage is TRBV30 and J usage is TRBJ2-1. CDR1 GTSNPN and CDR2 SVGIG come from the germline V gene (reference sequence). CDR3 size: 11 residues. The CDR3 here is CAWVGKYEQFF.

V usage is TRBV10-3 and J usage is TRBJ2-1. Germline CDR1 is ENHRY and CDR2 is SYGVKD. This CDR3 is 15 amino acids long. CDR3 sequence reads: CAISETRAPYNEQFF.

The rearrangement links TRBV2 to TRBJ1-3; the TCRdb D gene call, TRBD1, has no DNA to confirm it. The CDR3 has 14 residues. Germline V gives CDR1 SNHLY, CDR2 FYNNEI. The CDR3 spells CASSGETAGNTIYF.

The chain carries TRBV11-1 and TRBJ2-1; TCRdb's assignment of TRBD1 cannot be checked, as there is no DNA. Germline assignment: CDR1 SGHAT and CDR2 FQDESV (reference sequence). This CDR3 has 18 amino acids. CDR3 protein: CASSLGGTGIGAGHEQFF.